This T cell receptor beta chain was profiled in a study of beta chain features in type 1 diabetes. Turning to the study itself: Researchers looked at some 110 million sorted cells across all samples.

The whole isolated RNA underwent reverse transcription, so sequencing captured expressed TCRB transcripts. The assay was immunoSEQ multiplex PCR, and TCRdb's table has in-frame clones only and misses some. The data contain nearly 250,000 clones, around an eighth of them singletons. The germline V gene encodes CDR1 MNHNY and CDR2 SVGAGI (reference sequence). This CDR3 contains 14 residues. The trim removed 5 bases at V and 2 bases at J, leaving 4 bases unmatched. Sorting of CD4+ naive, central memory, regulatory and stem cell-like memory cells was performed via CD45RO/CCR7/CD25/CD127/CD95/CD27. Study-wide findings and caveats: The naive, central memory and Treg TCRB repertoires looked more alike in patients than they did in healthy donors. It was not settled here whether HLA type affects TCRB rearrangement.

This clone appeared once. Its target is not known. The specimen sequenced was naive CD4+ T cells from blood. The TCR was taken from a woman aged 40 to 50 in good health. The genes are TRBV6-6 and TRBJ1-1; 8 positions match TRBD1. The DNA of the CDR3 is TGTGCCAGCAGTGCAGGGGGCGGAAACACTGAAGCTTTCTTT. Amino acid sequence: CASSAGGGNTEAFF.